This T cell receptor beta chain came from a study of T cell repertoires in cytomegalovirus infection. Study-level information: Well-studied HLA-B-restricted epitopes and recently identified HLA-C-restricted epitopes of CMV were both used in the study. Findings and caveats of the study: In two of eight donors, the top clonotype was HLA-C-restricted CMV-specific.

V lost 5 bases, J lost 5 bases, and 7 bases stayed unmatched. The CDR3 spans 13 residues. The germline V gene encodes CDR1 SGHDT and CDR2 YYEEEE. This clonotype was observed at least ten times. No antigen is known for it. From the reads, TCRdb called clonotypes with MiXCR, one entry per CDR3 protein. Seen here are about 89,000 distinct CDR3 sequences, about 31% observed once, and the top ten hold over 60%. V is TRBV5-6 and J is TRBJ2-7, with 7 bases matching TRBD1. Sequences were derived from CD8+ T cells from cultured PBMCs, sampled from culture after CMV antigen stimulation. This TCR was sampled from a human donor in good health (CMV status not recorded). Some clones in this sample may be carry-over from other donors' samples. This chain's CDR3 is CASSWFTGDEQYF. The CDR3 DNA reads TGTGCCAGCAGTTGGTTTACAGGGGACGAGCAGTACTTC.